The clone carrying this T cell receptor (beta chain) appeared a few times. Its antigen is as yet unknown. CDR1 is SNHLY and CDR2 is FYNNEI in the germline V gene. This CDR3 contains 15 residues. Trimming took off 7 bases at V and 1 base at J, with 13 bases between the two ends. TCRdb re-derived calls from the reads in MiXCR, one entry per CDR3 protein. The sample comprises about 280,000 distinct CDR3 sequences, 20% to 25% of which are singletons, and 15% to 20% rests with the top ten. This entry is derived from a study of T cell repertoires in cytomegalovirus infection. Study-wide context: Public TCR beta signatures marked donors with CMV infection and the matching HLA.

Notes on the study in general: Cumulative frequency (of public TCR beta family members) identified carriers of CMV plus the relevant HLA. Dominating the ex vivo response were HLA-C-restricted CMV-specific TCR beta clonotypes.

This sequence originates from a human donor in good health (CMV status not recorded). Some clones in this sample may be carry-over from other donors' samples. The source material was cultured PBMCs, sampled from culture after CMV antigen stimulation. V usage is TRBV2 and J usage is TRBJ2-2; TRBD1 is a possible D gene (5 bases). CDR3 sequence reads: CASNTPTGNTGELFF. The CDR3 region has the DNA TGTGCCAGCAATACACCTACAGGGAACACCGGGGAGCTGTTTTTT.